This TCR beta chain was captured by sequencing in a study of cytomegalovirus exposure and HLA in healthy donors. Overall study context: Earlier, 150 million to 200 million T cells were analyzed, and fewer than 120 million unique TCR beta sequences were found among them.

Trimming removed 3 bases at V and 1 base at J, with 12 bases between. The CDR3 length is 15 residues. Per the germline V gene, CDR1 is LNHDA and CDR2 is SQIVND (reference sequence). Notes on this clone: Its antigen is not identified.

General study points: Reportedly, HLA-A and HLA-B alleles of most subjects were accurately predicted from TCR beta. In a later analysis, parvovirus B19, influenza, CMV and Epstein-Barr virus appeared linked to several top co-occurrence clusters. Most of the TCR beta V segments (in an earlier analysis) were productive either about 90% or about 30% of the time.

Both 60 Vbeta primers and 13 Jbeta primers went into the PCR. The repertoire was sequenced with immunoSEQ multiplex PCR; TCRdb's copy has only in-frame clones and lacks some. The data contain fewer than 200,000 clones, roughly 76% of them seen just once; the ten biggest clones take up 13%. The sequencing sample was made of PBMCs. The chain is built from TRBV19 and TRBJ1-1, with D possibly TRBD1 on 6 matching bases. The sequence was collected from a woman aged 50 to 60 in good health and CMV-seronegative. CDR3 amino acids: CASSMAPGANTEAFF. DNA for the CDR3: TGTGCCAGTAGTATGGCCCCAGGGGCGAACACTGAAGCTTTCTTT.